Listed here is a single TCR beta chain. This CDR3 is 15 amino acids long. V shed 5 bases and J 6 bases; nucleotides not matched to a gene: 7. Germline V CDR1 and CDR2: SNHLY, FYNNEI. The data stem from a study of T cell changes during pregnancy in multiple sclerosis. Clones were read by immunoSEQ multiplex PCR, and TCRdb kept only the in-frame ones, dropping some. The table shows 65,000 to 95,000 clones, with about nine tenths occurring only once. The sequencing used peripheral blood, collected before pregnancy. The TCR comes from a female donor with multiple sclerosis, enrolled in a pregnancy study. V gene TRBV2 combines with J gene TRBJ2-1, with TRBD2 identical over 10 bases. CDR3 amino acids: CASSISGGAVNEQFF. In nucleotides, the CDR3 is TGTGCCAGCAGTATCAGCGGGGGGGCTGTCAATGAGCAGTTCTTC.